This passage covers 23 T cell receptor beta chains from one sample sequenced in a study of blood T cell repertoires in COVID-19. The repertoire was sequenced with immunoSEQ multiplex PCR; TCRdb's copy has only in-frame clones and lacks some. Among roughly 290,000 clones listed, approximately 89% were seen once. The specimen sequenced was peripheral blood. These receptors all stem from a woman aged 55-75 years with acute or convalescent COVID-19.

V gene TRBV7-2 combines with J gene TRBJ1-6; 7 bases align to TRBD1. Trimming cost V 5 bases and J 8 bases; bases outside gene matches: 9. CDR3 length: 15 residues. Germline values: CDR1 SGHTA, CDR2 FQGNSA. The DNA for the CDR3 is TGTGCCAGCAGCACACGGACAGGACCCTATTCACCCCTCCACTTT. Translated: CASSTRTGPYSPLHF.

The V call is TRBV28, the J call TRBJ2-1, with a possible D match to TRBD1 (6 bases). There are 13 residues in the CDR3. Germline V gene lookup returns CDR1 MDHEN and CDR2 SYDVKM. The V end was cut by 6 bases, the J end by 6 bases, with 12 bases between. The CDR3: CASRQGTSNEQFF. In DNA, the CDR3 is TGTGCCAGCAGACAGGGTACTAGCAATGAGCAGTTCTTC.

The V and J genes are TRBV19 and TRBJ1-2; D is unclear. With 8 bases removed from V and 8 bases from J, the gap between germline ends came to 21 bases. The CDR3 is 14 amino acids. CDR1 is LNHDA and CDR2 is SQIVND in the germline V gene (reference sequence). As DNA, the CDR3 is TGTGCCAGTCTACCGCGTGGCGCGGGCGGGGGCTACACCTTC. It is translated as CASLPRGAGGGYTF.

The chain combines TRBV7-2 with TRBJ1-4, with no clear D. The V gene's germline CDR1 is SGHTA and CDR2 FQGNSA. V was cut by 0 bases and J by 8 bases, with 16 bases left in between. The CDR3 extends over 16 amino acids. The CDR3 DNA follows: TGTGCCAGCAGCTTAGCTATCGCCCAGTCCTGGGAAAAACTGTTTTTT. Translated: CASSLAIAQSWEKLFF.

The chain recombines TRBV7-9 with TRBJ1-1, with TRBD1 identical over 7 bases. CDR1 and CDR2 (germline): SEHNR, FQNEAQ (reference sequence). There are 19 residues in the CDR3. Trimming at V came to 2 bases and at J to 0 bases, leaving 15 bases not matched to a gene. The CDR3 DNA sequence: TGTGCCAGCAGCTTATATAAAGGGAGAGACAGGGATCTGAACACTGAAGCTTTCTTT. Translated, it gives CASSLYKGRDRDLNTEAFF.

Concerning this clone: Other DNA sequences in this sample translate to the same CDR3. The genes are TRBV5-1 and TRBJ1-5, with D unresolved. With 0 bases removed from V and 1 base from J, the gap between germline ends came to 8 bases. The CDR3 totals 15 residues. Germline V gene sequence: CDR1 SGHRS, CDR2 YFSETQ. The CDR3 here is CASSLATGSNQPQHF. DNA of the CDR3: TGCGCCAGCAGCTTGGCGACCGGGAGCAATCAGCCCCAGCATTTT. Using reference TRBV5-1 and TRBJ1-5 for the parts outside the CDR3, the full variable domain is KAGVTQTPRYLIKTRGQQVTLSCSPISGHRSVSWYQQTPGQGLQFLFEYFSETQRNKGNFPGRFSGRQFSNSRSEMNVSTLELGDSALYLCASSLATGSNQPQHFGDGTRLSIL.

The gene calls are TRBV12-3 or TRBV12-4 and TRBJ1-1; 7 bases line up with TRBD1. V was pared by 6 bases and J by 6 bases, with 7 bases of the junction left unmatched. This CDR3 contains 13 residues. In nucleotides, the CDR3 is TGTGCCAGCAGAGATGACAGGGTTCCTGAAGCTTTCTTT. Translation: CASRDDRVPEAFF.

V is TRBV9 and J is TRBJ2-7; the D gene is possibly TRBD2 (6 bases). With 0 bases removed from V and 3 bases from J, the gap between germline ends came to 13 bases. The CDR3 is 15 residues long. Germline V gene data show CDR1 as SGDLS and CDR2 as YYNGEE. The CDR3 sequence is CASSVGVSGDYEQYF. DNA for the CDR3: TGTGCCAGCAGCGTAGGGGTATCGGGAGACTACGAGCAGTACTTC.

The sample holds one count of this clone. The V and J genes are TRBV13 and TRBJ1-2; possible D gene TRBD1, 5 bases. Per the germline V gene, CDR1 is PRHDT and CDR2 is FYEKMQ (reference sequence). The CDR3 has 14 amino acids. V gave up 1 base and J gave up 3 bases, with 9 bases separating them. The CDR3 is CASSLVDSYYGYTF. The CDR3 region has the DNA TGTGCCAGCAGCTTAGTTGACAGCTACTATGGCTACACCTTC.

The chain couples TRBV6-6 to TRBJ1-4; no clear D. There are 12 residues in the CDR3. Germline CDR1 is MNHNY and CDR2 is SVGAGI (reference sequence). Trimming shortened V by 11 bases and J by 7 bases, and 14 bases separated the two germline ends. The CDR3 protein is CAAGRAGEKLFF. In DNA, the CDR3 is TGTGCCGCGGGGAGGGCCGGTGAAAAACTGTTTTTT.

This chain links TRBV6-5 with TRBJ1-3; no definite D call. Germline V gene sequence: CDR1 MNHEY, CDR2 SVGAGI. V was shortened by 6 bases and J by 0 bases, with 12 bases between the two germline ends. This CDR3 has 15 amino acids. In DNA, the CDR3 is TGTGCCAGCAGCCCCGTCAGTGGCTCTGGAAACACCATATATTTT. This gives the protein CASSPVSGSGNTIYF.

The chain combines TRBV4-1 with TRBJ1-1, with a possible D match to TRBD1 (5 bases). This CDR3 region has 15 residues. Trimming took 4 bases from V and 3 from J, leaving 15 bases between them. Germline V gene lookup returns CDR1 MGHRA and CDR2 YSYEKL. The CDR3 region has the DNA TGCGCCAGCAGCCCGAGGCAGGGATGGGACACTGAAGCTTTCTTT. It yields the protein CASSPRQGWDTEAFF.

V usage is TRBV13 and J usage is TRBJ1-2; TRBD1 aligns across 12 bases. V was clipped by 11 bases and J by 4 bases; unmatched bases: 17. The CDR3 has 17 residues. The germline CDR1 and CDR2 sequences are PRHDT and FYEKMQ (reference sequence). The CDR3 sequence is CAGSSRDRGRGGYGYTF. The CDR3 DNA reads TGTGCCGGCTCCAGCCGGGACAGGGGGCGAGGGGGCTATGGCTACACCTTC.

The V gene is TRBV7-2, the J gene TRBJ1-1; 12 bases are shared with TRBD1. Germline CDR1 SGHTA, CDR2 FQGNSA. V lost 7 bases and J lost 6; bases outside the gene matches: 6. The CDR3 spans 14 residues. This chain's CDR3 is CASKGTGGSSEAFF. The CDR3 bases are TGTGCCAGCAAAGGGACAGGGGGCTCTTCTGAAGCTTTCTTT.

This sequence joins TRBV15 and TRBJ1-5, with D tentatively TRBD1 (5 bases). The CDR3 extends over 15 amino acids. Germline CDR1 is LNHNV and CDR2 is YYDKDF (reference sequence). V was shortened by 6 bases and J by 3 bases, with 15 bases between the two germline ends. The CDR3 loop reads CATRLRTGLNQPQHF. DNA of the CDR3: TGTGCCACCAGGCTTAGAACAGGTCTCAATCAGCCCCAGCATTTT.

The rearrangement links TRBV9 to TRBJ2-2; TRBD1 matches 7 bases. CDR3 length equals 14 residues. Trimming removed 4 bases from V and 9 bases from J; junction bases left unmatched: 9. Per germline, CDR1 SGDLS and CDR2 YYNGEE. The CDR3 loop is CASSPLAGGRELFF. The CDR3 DNA sequence: TGTGCCAGCAGCCCTCTCGCAGGGGGTCGGGAGCTGTTTTTT. Variable domain in full (rest from reference TRBV9 and TRBJ2-2): DSGVTQTPKHLITATGQRVTLRCSPRSGDLSVYWYQQSLDQGLQFLIQYYNGEERAKGNILERFSAQQFPDLHSELNLSSLELGDSALYFCASSPLAGGRELFFGEGSRLTVL.

The CDR3 reads CASSPLDRGYGYTF. The CDR3 bases are TGTGCCAGCAGCCCCTTGGACAGGGGGTATGGCTACACCTTC. This rearrangement joins TRBV7-9 to TRBJ1-2, with TRBD1 matching 10 bases. J was trimmed by 5 bases and V by 5 bases; bases with no gene match: 5. There are 14 residues in the CDR3. Germline values: CDR1 SEHNR, CDR2 FQNEAQ (reference sequence). Supplemented by reference TRBV7-9 and TRBJ1-2, the full variable domain reads DTGVSQNPRHKITKRGQNVTFRCDPISEHNRLYWYRQTLGQGPEFLTYFQNEAQLEKSRLLSDRFSAERPKGSFSTLEIQRTEQGDSAMYLCASSPLDRGYGYTFGSGTRLTVV.

This chain connects TRBV6-2 or TRBV6-3 to TRBJ2-7; 8 bases match TRBD1. CDR3 length equals 14 residues. Germline loops: CDR1 MNHEY, CDR2 SVGEGT. The junction had 8 bases not matched to a gene; V was cut back by 6 bases and J by 4 bases. The DNA of the CDR3 is TGTGCCAGCAGCTCCCCGGGGACAGGTTACGAGCAGTACTTC. It encodes CASSSPGTGYEQYF.

The chain employs TRBV30 and TRBJ2-3, with D unresolved. V lost 4 bases and J lost 3, with 8 bases in between. The CDR3 extends over 12 amino acids. Germline CDR1 reads GTSNPN; CDR2 reads SVGIG (reference sequence). The CDR3 DNA reads TGTGCCTGGACCCCAGGTACAGATACGCAGTATTTT. Translation: CAWTPGTDTQYF. The full variable domain, in which reference TRBV30 and TRBJ2-3 provide the parts outside the CDR3, is SQTIHQWPATLVQPVGSPLSLECTVEGTSNPNLYWYRQAAGRGLQLLFYSVGIGQISSEVPQNLSASRPQDRQFILSSKKLLLSDSGFYLCAWTPGTDTQYFGPGTRLTVL.

The chain couples TRBV6-4 to TRBJ1-2, with 10 bases aligning to TRBD1. CDR3 length: 15 residues. Germline CDR1 MRHNA, CDR2 SNTAGT. Losses at the gene ends were 6 bases for V and 5 bases for J; bases not matched to a gene: 9. DNA for the CDR3: TGTGCCAGCAGCGAAAGGCCGGGACAGGGGTATGGCTACACCTTC. Protein sequence: CASSERPGQGYGYTF.

Comments on this clone: A much larger clone is a single base away; this may be a read error. The rearrangement uses TRBV12-3 or TRBV12-4 and TRBJ2-7, with D maybe TRBD1 (5 bases). This CDR3 contains 11 residues. V dropped 6 bases and J dropped 3 bases, with 6 bases sitting between them. CDR3 protein: CASSDSYEQYF. CDR3 bases: TGTGCCAGCAGCGACAGCTACGAGCAGTACTTC.

The rearrangement links TRBV11-2 to TRBJ1-3; D not resolved. CDR3 length: 15 amino acids. Germline values: CDR1 SGHAT, CDR2 FQNNGV. V lost 6 bases to trimming and J lost 4 bases, with 16 bases between them. The CDR3 is CASSSDRGIGNTIYF. CDR3 coding DNA: TGTGCCAGCAGTTCGGACCGGGGTATCGGAAACACCATATATTTT. The full variable domain, with the rest looked up from reference TRBV11-2 and TRBJ1-3, is EAGVAQSPRYKIIEKRQSVAFWCNPISGHATLYWYQQILGQGPKLLIQFQNNGVVDDSQLPKDRFSAERLKGVDSTLKIQPAKLEDSAVYLCASSSDRGIGNTIYFGEGSWLTVV.

The CDR3 protein is CASSQDYLRGAFWDTGELFF. The CDR3 coding sequence is TGTGCCAGCAGCCAAGACTATCTACGGGGGGCCTTTTGGGACACCGGGGAGCTGTTTTTT. V is TRBV3-1 (or the pseudogene TRBV3-2) and J is TRBJ2-2, with D tentatively TRBD2 (7 bases). The CDR3 covers 20 residues. Germline V lookup: CDR1 LGHDT, CDR2 YNNKEL (reference sequence). V was cut by 0 bases and J by 3 bases, with 23 bases left in between.